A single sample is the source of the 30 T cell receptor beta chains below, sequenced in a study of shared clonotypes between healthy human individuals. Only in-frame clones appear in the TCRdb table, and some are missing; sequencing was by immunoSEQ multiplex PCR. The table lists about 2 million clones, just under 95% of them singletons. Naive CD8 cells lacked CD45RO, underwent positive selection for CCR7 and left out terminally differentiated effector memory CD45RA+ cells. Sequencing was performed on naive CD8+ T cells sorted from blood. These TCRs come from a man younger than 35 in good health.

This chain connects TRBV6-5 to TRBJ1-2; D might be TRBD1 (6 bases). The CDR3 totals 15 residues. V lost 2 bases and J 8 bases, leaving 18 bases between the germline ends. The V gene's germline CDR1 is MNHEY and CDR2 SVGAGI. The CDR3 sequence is CASSYDVGGQSGYTF. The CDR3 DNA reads TGTGCCAGCAGTTACGATGTTGGCGGACAGTCGGGCTACACCTTC.

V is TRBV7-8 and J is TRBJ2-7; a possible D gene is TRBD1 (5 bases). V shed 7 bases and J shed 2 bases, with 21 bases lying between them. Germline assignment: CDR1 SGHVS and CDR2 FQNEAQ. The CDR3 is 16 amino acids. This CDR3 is CASTLSIQGGPYEQYF. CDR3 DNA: TGTGCCAGCACCCTTAGCATCCAGGGTGGGCCCTACGAGCAGTACTTC.

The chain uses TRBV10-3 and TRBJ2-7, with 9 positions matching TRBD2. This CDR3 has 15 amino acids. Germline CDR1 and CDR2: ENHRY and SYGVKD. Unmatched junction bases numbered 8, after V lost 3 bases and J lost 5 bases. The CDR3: CAISDLAGREDEQYF. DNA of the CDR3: TGTGCCATCAGTGACCTAGCGGGACGCGAAGACGAGCAGTACTTC.

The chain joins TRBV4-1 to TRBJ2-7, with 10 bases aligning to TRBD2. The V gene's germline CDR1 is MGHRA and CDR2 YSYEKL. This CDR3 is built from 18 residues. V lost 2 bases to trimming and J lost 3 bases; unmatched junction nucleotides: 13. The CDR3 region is CASSQPTSGNEGDYEQYF. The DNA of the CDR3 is TGCGCCAGCAGCCAACCCACTAGCGGGAACGAAGGGGACTACGAGCAGTACTTC.

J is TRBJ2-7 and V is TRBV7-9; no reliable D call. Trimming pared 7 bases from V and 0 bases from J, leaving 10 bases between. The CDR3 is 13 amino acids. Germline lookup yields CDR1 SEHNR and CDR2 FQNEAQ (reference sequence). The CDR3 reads CASMNEPSYEQYF. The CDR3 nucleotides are TGTGCCAGCATGAATGAGCCCTCCTACGAGCAGTACTTC. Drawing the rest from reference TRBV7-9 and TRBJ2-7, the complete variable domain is DTGVSQNPRHKITKRGQNVTFRCDPISEHNRLYWYRQTLGQGPEFLTYFQNEAQLEKSRLLSDRFSAERPKGSFSTLEIQRTEQGDSAMYLCASMNEPSYEQYFGPGTRLTVT.

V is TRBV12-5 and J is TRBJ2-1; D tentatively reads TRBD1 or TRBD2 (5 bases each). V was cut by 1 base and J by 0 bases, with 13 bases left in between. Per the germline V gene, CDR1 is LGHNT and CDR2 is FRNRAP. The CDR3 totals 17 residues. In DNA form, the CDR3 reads TGTGCTAGTGGTTTGGCAGGGTGGGGGAGCTCCTACAATGAGCAGTTCTTC. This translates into CASGLAGWGSSYNEQFF.

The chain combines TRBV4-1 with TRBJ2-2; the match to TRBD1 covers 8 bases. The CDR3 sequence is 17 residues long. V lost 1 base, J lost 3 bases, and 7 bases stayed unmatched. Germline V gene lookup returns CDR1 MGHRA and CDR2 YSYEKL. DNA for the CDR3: TGCGCCAGCAGCCAAGTAGCAGGGGGCATCGACACCGGGGAGCTGTTTTTT. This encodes CASSQVAGGIDTGELFF.

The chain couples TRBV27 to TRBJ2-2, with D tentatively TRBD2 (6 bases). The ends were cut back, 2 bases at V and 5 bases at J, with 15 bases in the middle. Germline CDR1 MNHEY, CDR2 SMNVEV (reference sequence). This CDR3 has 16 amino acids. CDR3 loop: CASSLVGTPMTGELFF. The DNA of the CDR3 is TGTGCCAGCAGTTTAGTAGGGACTCCGATGACCGGGGAGCTGTTTTTT.

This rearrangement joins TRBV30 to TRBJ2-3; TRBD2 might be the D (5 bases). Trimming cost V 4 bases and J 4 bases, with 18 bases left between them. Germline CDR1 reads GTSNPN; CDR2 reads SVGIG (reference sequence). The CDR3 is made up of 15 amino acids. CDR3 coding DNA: TGTGCCTGGATAGAAGGGAGCCTCGCGGCAGATACGCAGTATTTT. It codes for CAWIEGSLAADTQYF.

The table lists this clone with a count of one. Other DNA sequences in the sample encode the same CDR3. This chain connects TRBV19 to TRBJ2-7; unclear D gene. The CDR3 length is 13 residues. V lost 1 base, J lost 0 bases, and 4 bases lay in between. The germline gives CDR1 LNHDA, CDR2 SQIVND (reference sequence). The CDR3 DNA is TGTGCCAGTAGTATAGGGTCCTCCTACGAGCAGTACTTC. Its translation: CASSIGSSYEQYF.

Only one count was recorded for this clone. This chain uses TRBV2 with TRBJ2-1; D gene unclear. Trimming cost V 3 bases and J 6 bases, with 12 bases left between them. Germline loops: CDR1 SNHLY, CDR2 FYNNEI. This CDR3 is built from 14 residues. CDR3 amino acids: CASSDGLSGNEQFF. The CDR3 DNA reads TGTGCCAGCAGTGACGGGCTCTCAGGCAATGAGCAGTTCTTC.

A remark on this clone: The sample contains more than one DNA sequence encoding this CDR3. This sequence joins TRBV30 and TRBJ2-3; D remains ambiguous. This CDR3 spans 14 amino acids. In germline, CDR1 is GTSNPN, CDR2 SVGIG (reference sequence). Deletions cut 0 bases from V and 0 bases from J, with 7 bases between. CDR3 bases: TGTGCCTGGAGTGTTGCGGCTAGCACAGATACGCAGTATTTT. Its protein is CAWSVAASTDTQYF.

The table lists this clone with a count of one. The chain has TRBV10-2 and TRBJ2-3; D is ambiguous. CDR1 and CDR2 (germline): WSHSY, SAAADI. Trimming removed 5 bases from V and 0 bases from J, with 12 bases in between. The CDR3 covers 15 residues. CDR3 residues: CASSMTGSSTDTQYF. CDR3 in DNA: TGCGCCAGCAGTATGACTGGTTCTAGCACAGATACGCAGTATTTT.

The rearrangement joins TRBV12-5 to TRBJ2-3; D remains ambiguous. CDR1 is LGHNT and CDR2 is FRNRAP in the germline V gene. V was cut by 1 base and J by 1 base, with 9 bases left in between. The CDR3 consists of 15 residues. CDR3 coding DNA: TGTGCTAGTGGTTTGGGTTTAGGAGGCACAGATACGCAGTATTTT. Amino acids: CASGLGLGGTDTQYF. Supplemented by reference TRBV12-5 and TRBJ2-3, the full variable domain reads DARVTQTPRHKVTEMGQEVTMRCQPILGHNTVFWYRQTMMQGLELLAYFRNRAPLDDSGMPKDRFSAEMPDATLATLKIQPSEPRDSAVYFCASGLGLGGTDTQYFGPGTRLTVL.

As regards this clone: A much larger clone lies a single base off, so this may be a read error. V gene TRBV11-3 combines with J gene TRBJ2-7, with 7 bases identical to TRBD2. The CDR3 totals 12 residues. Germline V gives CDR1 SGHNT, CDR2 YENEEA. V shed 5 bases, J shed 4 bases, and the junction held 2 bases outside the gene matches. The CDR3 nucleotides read TGTGCCAGCAGCCCCGGGGGGTACGAGCAGTACTTC. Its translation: CASSPGGYEQYF.

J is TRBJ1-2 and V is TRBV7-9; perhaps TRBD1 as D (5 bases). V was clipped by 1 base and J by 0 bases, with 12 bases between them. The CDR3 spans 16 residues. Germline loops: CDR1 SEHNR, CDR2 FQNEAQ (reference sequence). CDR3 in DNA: TGTGCCAGCAGCTTAGGTCCCCTAGGGGCTAACTATGGCTACACCTTC. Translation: CASSLGPLGANYGYTF.

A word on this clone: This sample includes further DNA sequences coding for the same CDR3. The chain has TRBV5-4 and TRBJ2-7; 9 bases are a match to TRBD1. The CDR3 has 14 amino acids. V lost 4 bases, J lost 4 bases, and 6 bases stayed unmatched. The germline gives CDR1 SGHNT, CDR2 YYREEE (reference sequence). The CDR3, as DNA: TGTGCCAGCAGCCCCGGACAGGGGTCTTACGAGCAGTACTTC. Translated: CASSPGQGSYEQYF.

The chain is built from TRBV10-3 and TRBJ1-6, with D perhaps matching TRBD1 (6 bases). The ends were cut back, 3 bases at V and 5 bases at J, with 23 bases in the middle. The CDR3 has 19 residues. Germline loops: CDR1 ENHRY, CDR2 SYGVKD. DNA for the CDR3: TGTGCCATCAGTGATTCCTTATTGGGGCAGGGGCTGCATAATTCACCCCTCCACTTT. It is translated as CAISDSLLGQGLHNSPLHF.

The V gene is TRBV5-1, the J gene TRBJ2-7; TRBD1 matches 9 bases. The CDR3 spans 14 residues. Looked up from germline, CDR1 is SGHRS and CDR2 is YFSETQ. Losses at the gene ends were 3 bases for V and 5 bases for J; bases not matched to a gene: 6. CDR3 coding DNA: TGCGCCAGCAGCTGGACAGGGGAGGCCCACGAGCAGTACTTC. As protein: CASSWTGEAHEQYF.

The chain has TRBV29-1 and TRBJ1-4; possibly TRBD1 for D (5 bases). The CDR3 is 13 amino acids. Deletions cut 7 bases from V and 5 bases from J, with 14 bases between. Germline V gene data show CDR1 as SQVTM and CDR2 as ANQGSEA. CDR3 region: CSDATVGNEKLFF. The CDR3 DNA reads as TGCAGCGACGCGACAGTGGGGAATGAAAAACTGTTTTTT. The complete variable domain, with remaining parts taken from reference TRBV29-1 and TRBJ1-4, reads SAVISQKPSRDICQRGTSLTIQCQVDSQVTMMFWYRQQPGQSLTLIATANQGSEATYESGFVIDKFPISRPNLTFSTLTVSNMSPEDSSIYLCSDATVGNEKLFFGSGTQLSVL.

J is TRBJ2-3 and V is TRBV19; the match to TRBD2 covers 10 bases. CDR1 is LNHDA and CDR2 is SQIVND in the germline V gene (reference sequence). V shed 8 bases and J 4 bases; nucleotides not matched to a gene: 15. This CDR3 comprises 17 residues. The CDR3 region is CASSIRPTSGMADTQYF. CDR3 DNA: TGTGCCAGTTCCATCCGACCCACTAGCGGGATGGCAGATACGCAGTATTTT.

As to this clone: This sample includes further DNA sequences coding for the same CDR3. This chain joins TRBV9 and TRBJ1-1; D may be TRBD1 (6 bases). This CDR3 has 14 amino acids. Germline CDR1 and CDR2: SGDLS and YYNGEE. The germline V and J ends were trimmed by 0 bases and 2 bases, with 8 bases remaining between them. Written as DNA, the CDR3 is TGTGCCAGCAGCGTAGGGACAGCTAACACTGAAGCTTTCTTT. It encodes CASSVGTANTEAFF.

CDR3 nucleotide sequence: TGTGCCTCAACCCCAGGACAGGGGGCTGGCTACGAGCAGTACTTC. It encodes CASTPGQGAGYEQYF. The chain has TRBV2 and TRBJ2-7; TRBD1 agrees at 11 bases. The CDR3 is made up of 15 amino acids. V was pared by 11 bases and J by 3 bases, with 12 bases of the junction left unmatched. Germline V lookup: CDR1 SNHLY, CDR2 FYNNEI.

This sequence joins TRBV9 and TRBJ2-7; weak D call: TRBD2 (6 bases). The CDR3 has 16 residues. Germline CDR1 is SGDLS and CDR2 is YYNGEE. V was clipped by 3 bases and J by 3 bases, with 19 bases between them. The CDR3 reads CASSGGVSSADYEQYF. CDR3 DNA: TGTGCCAGCAGCGGGGGGGTAAGTAGTGCGGACTACGAGCAGTACTTC.

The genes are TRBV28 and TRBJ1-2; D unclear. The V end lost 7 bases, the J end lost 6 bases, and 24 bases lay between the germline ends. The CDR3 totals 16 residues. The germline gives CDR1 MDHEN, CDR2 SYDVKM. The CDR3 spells CASIPYGEVGVDGYTF. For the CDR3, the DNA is TGTGCCAGCATCCCCTATGGGGAGGTGGGAGTAGATGGCTACACCTTC.

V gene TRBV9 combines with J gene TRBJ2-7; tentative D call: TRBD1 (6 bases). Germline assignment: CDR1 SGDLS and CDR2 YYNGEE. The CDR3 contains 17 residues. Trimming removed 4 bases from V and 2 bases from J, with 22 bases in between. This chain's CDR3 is CASSLGPTGDPAYEQYF. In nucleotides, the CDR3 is TGTGCCAGCAGCTTGGGGCCGACAGGTGACCCTGCCTACGAGCAGTACTTC.

The CDR3 reads CASRVTGEARGEQYF. CDR3 in DNA: TGTGCCAGCAGGGTGACAGGGGAGGCTCGTGGCGAGCAGTACTTC. The rearrangement links TRBV6-5 to TRBJ2-7; 8 positions match TRBD1. V dropped 6 bases and J dropped 6; count of bases not matched to a gene: 13. The CDR3 is made up of 15 amino acids. Looked up from germline, CDR1 is MNHEY and CDR2 is SVGAGI.

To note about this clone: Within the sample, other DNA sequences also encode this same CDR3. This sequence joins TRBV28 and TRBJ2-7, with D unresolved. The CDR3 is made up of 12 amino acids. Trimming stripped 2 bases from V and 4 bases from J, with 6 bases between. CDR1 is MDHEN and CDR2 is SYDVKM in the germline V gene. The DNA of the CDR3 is TGTGCCAGCAGTTTAATGGGATACGAGCAGTACTTC. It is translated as CASSLMGYEQYF.

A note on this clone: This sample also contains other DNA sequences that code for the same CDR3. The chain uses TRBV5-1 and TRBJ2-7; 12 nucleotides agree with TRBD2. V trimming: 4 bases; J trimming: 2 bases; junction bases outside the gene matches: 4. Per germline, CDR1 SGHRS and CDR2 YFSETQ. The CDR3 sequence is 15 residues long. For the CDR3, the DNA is TGCGCCAGCAGCCCTGGACTAGCGGGGCCCTACGAGCAGTACTTC. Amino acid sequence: CASSPGLAGPYEQYF.

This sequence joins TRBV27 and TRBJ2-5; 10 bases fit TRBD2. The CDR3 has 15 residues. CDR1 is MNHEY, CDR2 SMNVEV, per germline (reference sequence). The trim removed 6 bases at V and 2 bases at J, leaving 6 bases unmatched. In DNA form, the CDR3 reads TGTGCCAGCAGCCATACTAGCGGGGCGCAAGAGACCCAGTACTTC. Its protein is CASSHTSGAQETQYF.